Included here is one T cell receptor (beta chain) sequence, with context. Some clones are missing from TCRdb's copy, which holds only in-frame ones; the method was immunoSEQ multiplex PCR. The data contain roughly 140,000 clones, around 83% of them singletons. This specimen comes from a study of blood T cell repertoires in COVID-19. This CDR3 is built from 13 residues. V was pared by 7 bases and J by 5 bases, with 14 bases between. CDR1 is MDHEN and CDR2 is SYDVKM in the germline V gene. The sequence came from a man between 60 and 75 years old with active or convalescent COVID-19. This chain connects TRBV28 to TRBJ1-2; unclear D gene. Sequenced material: peripheral blood. The CDR3 coding sequence is TGTGCCAGCACCCCCGGGTCGGGGTATGGCTACACCTTC. Protein sequence: CASTPGSGYGYTF.